In its sample, the clone carrying this TCR beta chain was seen many times. The antigen remains undetermined. The data were taken from a study of CD8+CD57+ T cells in acquired aplastic anemia. For CDR3 and TCR beta VDJ profiling, genomic DNA was the template used. A single record per CDR3 protein comes from TCRdb applying MiXCR to the reads. The table includes 180,000 or so distinct CDR3 sequences, 40% to 55% detected once. Study-level results: Patients and controls had in common 25 to 30 CD8+ CDR3 sequences. Significant differences in CD8+ Simpson's diversity were not observed between patients and controls.

This receptor was taken from a human donor in good health. The specimen was sorted CD4+, CD8+, or CD8+CD57+ T cells (not recorded which) from PBMCs.

The CDR3: CASSLELVQETQYF. The CDR3 region has the DNA TGTGCCAGCAGCTTGGAGCTAGTCCAAGAGACCCAGTACTTC. V usage is TRBV5-4 and J usage is TRBJ2-5; D uncertain. The V gene lost 0 bases and the J gene lost 1 base, with 7 bases spanning the gap. The CDR3 covers 14 residues. Germline lookup yields CDR1 SGHNT and CDR2 YYREEE (reference sequence).